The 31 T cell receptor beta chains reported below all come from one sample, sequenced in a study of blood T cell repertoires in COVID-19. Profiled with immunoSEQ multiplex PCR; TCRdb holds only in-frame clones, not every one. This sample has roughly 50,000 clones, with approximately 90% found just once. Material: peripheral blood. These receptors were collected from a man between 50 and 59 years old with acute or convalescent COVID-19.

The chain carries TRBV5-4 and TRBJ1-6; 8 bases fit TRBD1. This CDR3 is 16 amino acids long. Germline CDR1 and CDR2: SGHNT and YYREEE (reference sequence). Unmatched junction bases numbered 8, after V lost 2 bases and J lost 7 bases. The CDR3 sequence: CASSLRTGLNNSPLHF. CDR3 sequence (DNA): TGTGCCAGCAGCTTACGGACAGGGCTGAACAATTCACCCCTCCACTTT. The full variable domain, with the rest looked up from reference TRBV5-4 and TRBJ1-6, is ETGVTQSPTHLIKTRGQQVTLRCSSQSGHNTVSWYQQALGQGPQFIFQYYREEENGRGNFPPRFSGLQFPNYSSELNVNALELDDSALYLCASSLRTGLNNSPLHFGNGTRLTVT.

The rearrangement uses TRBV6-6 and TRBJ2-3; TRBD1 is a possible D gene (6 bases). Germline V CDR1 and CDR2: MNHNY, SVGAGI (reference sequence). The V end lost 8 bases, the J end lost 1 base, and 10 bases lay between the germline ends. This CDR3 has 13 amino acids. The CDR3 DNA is TGTGCCAGCGGGGACACACGCACAGATACGCAGTATTTT. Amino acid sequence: CASGDTRTDTQYF.

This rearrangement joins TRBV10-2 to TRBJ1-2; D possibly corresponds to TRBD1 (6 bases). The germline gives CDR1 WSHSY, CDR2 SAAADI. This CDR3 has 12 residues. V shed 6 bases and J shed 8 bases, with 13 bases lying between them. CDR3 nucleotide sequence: TGCGCCAGCAGCGGGGACATATCCGGCTACACCTTC. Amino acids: CASSGDISGYTF.

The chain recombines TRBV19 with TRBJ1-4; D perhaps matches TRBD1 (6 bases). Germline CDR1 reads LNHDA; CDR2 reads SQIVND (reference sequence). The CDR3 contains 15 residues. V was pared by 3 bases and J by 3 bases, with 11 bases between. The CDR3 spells CASSIRTDANEKLFF. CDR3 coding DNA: TGTGCCAGTAGTATCCGGACAGACGCTAATGAAAAACTGTTTTTT. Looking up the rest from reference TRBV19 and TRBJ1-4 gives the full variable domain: DGGITQSPKYLFRKEGQNVTLSCEQNLNHDAMYWYRQDPGQGLRLIYYSQIVNDFQKGDIAEGYSVSREKKESFPLTVTSAQKNPTAFYLCASSIRTDANEKLFFGSGTQLSVL.

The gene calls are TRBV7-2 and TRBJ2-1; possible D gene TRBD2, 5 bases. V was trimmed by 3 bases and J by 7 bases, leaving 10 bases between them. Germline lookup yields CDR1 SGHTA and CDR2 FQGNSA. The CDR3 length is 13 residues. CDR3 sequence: CASSLGPGNEQFF. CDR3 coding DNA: TGTGCCAGCAGCTTGGGTCCGGGAAATGAGCAGTTCTTC. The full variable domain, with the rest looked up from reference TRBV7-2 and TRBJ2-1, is GAGVSQSPSNKVTEKGKDVELRCDPISGHTALYWYRQSLGQGLEFLIYFQGNSAPDKSGLPSDRFSAERTGGSVSTLTIQRTQQEDSAVYLCASSLGPGNEQFFGPGTRLTVL.

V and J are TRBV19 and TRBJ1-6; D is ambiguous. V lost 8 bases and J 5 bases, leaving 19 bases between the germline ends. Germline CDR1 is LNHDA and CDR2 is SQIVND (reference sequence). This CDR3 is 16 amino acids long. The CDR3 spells CASPHAATSHNSPLHF. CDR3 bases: TGTGCCAGTCCCCACGCTGCGACATCTCATAATTCACCCCTCCACTTT.

The CDR3 region is CASSHIGSYEQYF. The CDR3 coding sequence is TGTGCCAGCAGCCACATTGGGAGTTACGAGCAGTACTTC. This rearrangement joins TRBV7-7 to TRBJ2-7, with D possibly matching TRBD2 (5 bases). Trimming cost V 5 bases and J 4 bases, with 12 bases left between them. CDR1 and CDR2 (germline): SSHAT, FNYEAQ (reference sequence). This CDR3 is 13 amino acids long.

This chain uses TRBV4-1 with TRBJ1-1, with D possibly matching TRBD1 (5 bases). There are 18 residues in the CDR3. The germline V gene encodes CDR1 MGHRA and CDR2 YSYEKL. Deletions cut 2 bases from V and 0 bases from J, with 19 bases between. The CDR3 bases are TGCGCCAGCAGCCAATCCATAGGGGAGGGAATCCTGAACACTGAAGCTTTCTTT. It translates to CASSQSIGEGILNTEAFF.

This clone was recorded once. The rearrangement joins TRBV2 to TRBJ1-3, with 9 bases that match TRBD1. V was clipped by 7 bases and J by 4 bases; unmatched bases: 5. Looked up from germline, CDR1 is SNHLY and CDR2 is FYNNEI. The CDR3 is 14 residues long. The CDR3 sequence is CASKQGAGGNTIYF. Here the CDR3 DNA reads TGTGCCAGCAAACAGGGGGCGGGCGGAAACACCATATATTTT.

The CDR3 spells CASSRTSSYNSPLHF. DNA for the CDR3: TGTGCCAGCAGCCGGACTAGCTCCTATAATTCACCCCTCCACTTT. The rearrangement links TRBV7-9 to TRBJ1-6, with no clear D. The CDR3 length is 15 residues. Germline loops: CDR1 SEHNR, CDR2 FQNEAQ (reference sequence). V lost 5 bases, J lost 0 bases, and 8 bases lay in between.

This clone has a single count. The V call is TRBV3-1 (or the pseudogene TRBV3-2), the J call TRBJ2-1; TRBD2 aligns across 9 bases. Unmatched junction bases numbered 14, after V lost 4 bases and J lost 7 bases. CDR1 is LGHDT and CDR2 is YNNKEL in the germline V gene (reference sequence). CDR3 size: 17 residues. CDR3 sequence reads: CASSPPARASGTNEQFF. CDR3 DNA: TGTGCCAGCAGCCCCCCTGCTAGGGCTAGCGGGACAAATGAGCAGTTCTTC.

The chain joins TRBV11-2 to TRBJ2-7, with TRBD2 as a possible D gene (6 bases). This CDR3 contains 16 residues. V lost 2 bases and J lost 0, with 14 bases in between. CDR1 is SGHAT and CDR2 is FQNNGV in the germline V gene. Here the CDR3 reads CASSLRAGPTSYEQYF. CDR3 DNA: TGTGCCAGCAGCTTACGGGCGGGACCCACCTCCTACGAGCAGTACTTC.

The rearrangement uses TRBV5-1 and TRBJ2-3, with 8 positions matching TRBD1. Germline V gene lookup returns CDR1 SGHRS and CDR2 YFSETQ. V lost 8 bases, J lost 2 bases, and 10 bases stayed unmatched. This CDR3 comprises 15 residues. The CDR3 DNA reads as TGCGCCAGAGAGCCCCGGGACAGGTTCACAGATACGCAGTATTTT. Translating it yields CAREPRDRFTDTQYF.

The CDR3 region is CASSDRGSGRENTGELFF. CDR3 bases: TGTGCCAGCAGCGACCGGGGTAGCGGGAGGGAAAACACCGGGGAGCTGTTTTTT. The rearrangement joins TRBV7-6 to TRBJ2-2; 11 positions agree with TRBD2. The CDR3 has 18 amino acids. CDR1 SGHVS and CDR2 FNYEAQ come from the germline V gene. J gave up 2 bases and V 5 bases, and 10 bases lay outside the gene matches.

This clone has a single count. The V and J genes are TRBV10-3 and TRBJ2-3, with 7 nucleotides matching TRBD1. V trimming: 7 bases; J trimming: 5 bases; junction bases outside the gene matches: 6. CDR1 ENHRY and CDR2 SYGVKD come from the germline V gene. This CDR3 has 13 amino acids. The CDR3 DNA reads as TGTGCCATCAAGGTCAGGGGGTTAGATACGCAGTATTTT. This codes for CAIKVRGLDTQYF.

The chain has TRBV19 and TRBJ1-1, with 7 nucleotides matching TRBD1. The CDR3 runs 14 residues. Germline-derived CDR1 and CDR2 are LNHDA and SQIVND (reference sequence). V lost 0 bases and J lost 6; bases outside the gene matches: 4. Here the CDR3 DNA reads TGTGCCAGTAGTATAGACATGACAGGGCCTGAAGCTTTCTTT. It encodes CASSIDMTGPEAFF.

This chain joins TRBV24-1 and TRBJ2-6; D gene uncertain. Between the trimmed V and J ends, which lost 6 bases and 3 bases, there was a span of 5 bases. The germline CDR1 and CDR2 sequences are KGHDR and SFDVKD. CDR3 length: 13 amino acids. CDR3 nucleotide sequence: TGTGCCACCAGTTATCTTGGGGCCAACGTCCTGACTTTC. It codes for CATSYLGANVLTF.

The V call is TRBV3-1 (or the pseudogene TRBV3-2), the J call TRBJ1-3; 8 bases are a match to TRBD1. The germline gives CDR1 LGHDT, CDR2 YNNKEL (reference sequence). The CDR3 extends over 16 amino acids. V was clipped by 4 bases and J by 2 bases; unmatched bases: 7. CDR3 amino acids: CASSPTQGGTGNTIYF. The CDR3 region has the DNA TGTGCCAGCAGCCCGACACAGGGGGGTACTGGAAACACCATATATTTT.

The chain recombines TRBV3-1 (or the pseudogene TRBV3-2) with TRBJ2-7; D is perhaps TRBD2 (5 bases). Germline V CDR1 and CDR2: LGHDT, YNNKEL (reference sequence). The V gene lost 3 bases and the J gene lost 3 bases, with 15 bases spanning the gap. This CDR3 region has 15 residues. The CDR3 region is CASSQVGGLNYEQYF. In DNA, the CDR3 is TGTGCCAGCAGCCAGGTCGGCGGACTCAACTACGAGCAGTACTTC.

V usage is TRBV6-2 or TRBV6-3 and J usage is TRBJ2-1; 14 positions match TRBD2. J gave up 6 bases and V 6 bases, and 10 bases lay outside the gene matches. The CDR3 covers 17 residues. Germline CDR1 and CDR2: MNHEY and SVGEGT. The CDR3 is CASSPRLAGGPPNEQFF. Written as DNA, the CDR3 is TGTGCCAGCAGCCCTCGACTAGCGGGAGGGCCTCCCAATGAGCAGTTCTTC.

The CDR3 sequence is CASSLGLAGREQYF. CDR3 DNA: TGTGCCAGCAGCCTGGGGCTAGCGGGAAGAGAGCAGTACTTC. The gene calls are TRBV3-1 (or the pseudogene TRBV3-2) and TRBJ2-7; 9 bases are shared with TRBD2. CDR3 size: 14 residues. The ends lost 4 bases at V and 7 bases at J; junction bases unmatched: 8. Germline-derived CDR1 and CDR2 are LGHDT and YNNKEL (reference sequence).

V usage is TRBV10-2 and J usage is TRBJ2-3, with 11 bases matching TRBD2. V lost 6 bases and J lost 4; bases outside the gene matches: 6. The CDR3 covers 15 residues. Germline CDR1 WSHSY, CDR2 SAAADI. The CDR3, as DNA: TGCGCCAGCAGAACTAGCGGGAGAATCCCAGATACGCAGTATTTT. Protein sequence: CASRTSGRIPDTQYF.

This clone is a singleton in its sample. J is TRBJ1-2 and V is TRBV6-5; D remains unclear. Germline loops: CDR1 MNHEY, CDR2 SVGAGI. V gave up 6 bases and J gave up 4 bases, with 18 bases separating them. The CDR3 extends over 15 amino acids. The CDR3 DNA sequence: TGTGCCAGCAGGGACTCTGGTGGAGGGATCTATGGCTACACCTTC. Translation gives CASRDSGGGIYGYTF.

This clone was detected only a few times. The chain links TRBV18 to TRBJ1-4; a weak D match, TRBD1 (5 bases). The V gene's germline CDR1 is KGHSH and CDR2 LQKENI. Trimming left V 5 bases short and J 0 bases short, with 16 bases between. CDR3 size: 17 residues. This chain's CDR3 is CASSRMDRGATNEKLFF. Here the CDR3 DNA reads TGTGCCAGCTCAAGAATGGACCGGGGGGCAACTAATGAAAAACTGTTTTTT.

The CDR3 spells CASSAKGLAGTGELFF. The CDR3 DNA reads as TGTGCCAGTAGTGCTAAGGGACTAGCGGGTACCGGGGAGCTGTTTTTT. The V gene is TRBV19, the J gene TRBJ2-2; 12 nucleotides align to TRBD2. CDR3 size: 16 residues. Germline values: CDR1 LNHDA, CDR2 SQIVND (reference sequence). The trim removed 5 bases at V and 5 bases at J, leaving 6 bases unmatched.

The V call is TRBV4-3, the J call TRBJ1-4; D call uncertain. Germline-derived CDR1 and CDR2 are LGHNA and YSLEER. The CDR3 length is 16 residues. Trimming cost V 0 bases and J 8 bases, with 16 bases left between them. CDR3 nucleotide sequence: TGCGCCAGCAGCCAAGATATGAGCGGGGTTCGGGAAAAACTGTTTTTT. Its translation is CASSQDMSGVREKLFF.

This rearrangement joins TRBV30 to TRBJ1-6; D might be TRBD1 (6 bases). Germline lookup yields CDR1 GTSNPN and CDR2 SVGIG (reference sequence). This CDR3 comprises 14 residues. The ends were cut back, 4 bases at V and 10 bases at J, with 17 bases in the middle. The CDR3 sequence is CAWTQRGGWSPLHF. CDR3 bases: TGTGCCTGGACCCAGAGAGGGGGTTGGTCACCCCTCCACTTT.

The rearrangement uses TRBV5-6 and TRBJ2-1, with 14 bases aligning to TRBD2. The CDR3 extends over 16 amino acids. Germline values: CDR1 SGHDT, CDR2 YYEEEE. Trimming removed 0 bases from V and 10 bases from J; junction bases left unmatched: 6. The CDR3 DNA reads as TGTGCCAGCAGCTTGGCCGGGACTAGCGGGAGTGAAGAGCAGTTCTTC. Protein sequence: CASSLAGTSGSEEQFF.

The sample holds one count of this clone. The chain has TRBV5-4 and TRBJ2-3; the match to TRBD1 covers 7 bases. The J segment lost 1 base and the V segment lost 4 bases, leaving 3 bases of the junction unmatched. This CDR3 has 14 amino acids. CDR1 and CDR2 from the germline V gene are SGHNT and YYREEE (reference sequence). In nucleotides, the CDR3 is TGTGCCAGCAGCCCCGGACAGGGCACAGATACGCAGTATTTT. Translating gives CASSPGQGTDTQYF.

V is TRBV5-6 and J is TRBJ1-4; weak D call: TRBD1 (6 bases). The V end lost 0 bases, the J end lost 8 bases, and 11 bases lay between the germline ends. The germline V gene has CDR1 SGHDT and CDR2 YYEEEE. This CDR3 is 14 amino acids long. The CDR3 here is CASSLAGEGEKLFF. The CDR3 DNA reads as TGTGCCAGCAGCTTGGCAGGGGAGGGCGAAAAACTGTTTTTT.

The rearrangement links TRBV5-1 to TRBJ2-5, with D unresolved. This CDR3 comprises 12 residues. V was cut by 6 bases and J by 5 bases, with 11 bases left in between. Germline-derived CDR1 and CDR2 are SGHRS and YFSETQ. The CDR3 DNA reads TGCGCCAGCATGATGGAGCAGGAGACCCAGTACTTC. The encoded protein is CASMMEQETQYF.